This T cell receptor beta chain is drawn from a study of T cell changes during pregnancy in multiple sclerosis. Sequencing was performed with immunoSEQ multiplex PCR; in TCRdb, only in-frame clones are kept and a portion is missing. The sample contains 46,000 or so clones, roughly 88% of which appear only once. V was trimmed by 1 base and J by 6 bases, leaving 10 bases between them. CDR1 and CDR2 (germline): SGHTA, FQGNSA. This CDR3 comprises 14 residues. The sample here was peripheral blood, taken in the second trimester of pregnancy. V usage is TRBV7-2 and J usage is TRBJ2-1; tentative D call: TRBD1 (6 bases). This receptor was identified in a female donor in good health, enrolled as a control in a pregnancy study. The CDR3 sequence is CASSLGGGSNEQFF. The CDR3 DNA reads as TGTGCCAGCAGCTTAGGAGGGGGATCCAATGAGCAGTTCTTC.